This entry lists 5 T cell receptor beta chains sequenced from one sample in a study of identical twins. TCRdb independently ran MiXCR on the 5' RACE reads; one entry per CDR3 protein. This table has just over 500,000 distinct CDR3 sequences, less than 25% appearing once. These data also featured in a second study, about T cells expressing NK-cell markers.

The source material was CD4+ T cells sorted from blood. The receptors stem from a young woman in good health.

Regarding this clonotype: One end of the junction fails to match germline, which may point to a read error. The chain combines TRBV7-2 with TRBJ2-2; TRBD2 matches 8 bases. From germline, CDR1 is SGHTA and CDR2 FQGNSA. The CDR3 length is 17 residues. CDR3 nucleotide sequence: TGTGCCAGCAGCTCAACCGGGACTAGAGCGAAGACCGGGGAGCTGTTTTTT. Residues: CASSSTGTRAKTGELFF. Complete variable domain (other parts from reference TRBV7-2 and TRBJ2-2): GAGVSQSPSNKVTEKGKDVELRCDPISGHTALYWYRQSLGQGLEFLIYFQGNSAPDKSGLPSDRFSAERTGGSVSTLTIQRTQQEDSAVYLCASSSTGTRAKTGELFFGEGSRLTVL.

The genes are TRBV7-2 and TRBJ2-1; 10 bases agree with TRBD2. The length of the CDR3 is 15 residues. The V gene end was trimmed by 5 bases and the J gene end by 4 bases; junction bases not matched to a gene: 5. Germline loops: CDR1 SGHTA, CDR2 FQGNSA. The DNA of the CDR3 is TGTGCCAGCAGCCAAACTAGCGGGAATTACAATGAGCAGTTCTTC. Amino acid sequence: CASSQTSGNYNEQFF.

The rearrangement uses TRBV6-2 or TRBV6-3 and TRBJ1-2; D is ambiguous. Germline loops: CDR1 MNHEY, CDR2 SVGEGT. This CDR3 spans 10 amino acids. The ends were cut back, 10 bases at V and 7 bases at J, with 10 bases in the middle. CDR3 in amino acids: CATAVPGYTF. In nucleotides, the CDR3 is TGTGCCACGGCAGTTCCTGGCTACACCTTC.

The V call is TRBV7-2, the J call TRBJ2-1, with 13 bases lining up with TRBD2. There are 16 residues in the CDR3. V lost 5 bases, J lost 7 bases, and 8 bases stayed unmatched. Germline V gene lookup returns CDR1 SGHTA and CDR2 FQGNSA. In DNA, the CDR3 is TGTGCCAGCAGCCCGCGACTAGCGGGGGGCCTTAATGAGCAGTTCTTC. It translates to CASSPRLAGGLNEQFF.

The rearrangement joins TRBV9 to TRBJ2-3; D uncertain. Deletions cut 3 bases from V and 4 bases from J, with 18 bases between. The CDR3 sequence is 16 residues long. The germline CDR1 and CDR2 sequences are SGDLS and YYNGEE. The CDR3 nucleotides read TGTGCCAGCAGCGAGGCGATAGGGTCGGCGGCAGATACGCAGTATTTT. It codes for CASSEAIGSAADTQYF.